The clone carrying this T cell receptor beta chain has at least ten counts. This CDR3 has 16 amino acids. V shed 0 bases, J shed 7 bases, and the junction held 7 bases outside the gene matches. Germline values: CDR1 DFQATT, CDR2 SNEGSKA (reference sequence). The data are from a study of T cells of healthy individuals. Using its own MiXCR run on the 5' RACE reads, TCRdb lists one record per CDR3 protein. The sample has about 41,000 distinct CDR3 sequences; about 4.2% are singletons. This chain links TRBV20-1 with TRBJ2-1, with 12 bases lining up with TRBD2. The TCR was taken from a human donor in good health. CDR3 loop: CSARDLAGGPKNEQFF. As DNA, the CDR3 is TGCAGTGCTAGAGATCTAGCGGGAGGGCCTAAAAATGAGCAGTTCTTC.